This TCR beta chain was recovered during a study of T-cell memory formation after mild COVID-19. Via MiXCR, TCRdb re-called the 5' RACE reads, giving one row per CDR3 protein. The sample includes 550,000 to 600,000 distinct CDR3 sequences, roughly 17% of them seen just once. J was trimmed by 8 bases and V by 5 bases; bases with no gene match: 11. This CDR3 contains 16 residues. The germline V gene encodes CDR1 SGHTA and CDR2 FQGNSA. The sample holds many counts of this clonotype. The chain combines TRBV7-2 with TRBJ2-1; 11 bases agree with TRBD2. Sequencing was done on a sample of PBMCs or a T cell subset sorted from them (not recorded which). This clonotype was sampled from an adult woman who had mild COVID-19 (a few samples of this study predate the infection). Cell type and time point are not known. The CDR3 here is CASSITSGSIGHEQFF. In DNA form, the CDR3 reads TGTGCCAGCAGCATCACTAGCGGGAGTATTGGCCATGAGCAGTTCTTC.